Shown below are 13 T cell receptor beta chains from a single sample sequenced in a study of blood T cell repertoires in COVID-19. Profiled with immunoSEQ multiplex PCR; TCRdb holds only in-frame clones, not every one. The data show hundreds of thousands of clones, with 75% to 90% seen just once and about 0.95% held by the top ten. Material: PBMCs or T cells enriched from blood (not recorded which). These receptors were collected from a man aged 45-65 years who had been exposed to COVID-19.

V and J are TRBV27 and TRBJ1-2, with D possibly TRBD1 on 5 matching bases. This CDR3 has 14 residues. Trimming left V 2 bases short and J 8 bases short, with 15 bases between. CDR1 is MNHEY and CDR2 is SMNVEV in the germline V gene (reference sequence). The CDR3 protein is CASSLRGGFWGYTF. In DNA, the CDR3 is TGTGCCAGCAGTTTACGGGGGGGATTCTGGGGCTACACCTTC.

The count of this clone is one. CDR3 sequence reads: CASSPPGNAGEKLFF. As DNA, the CDR3 is TGTGCCAGCTCACCACCGGGGAATGCGGGTGAAAAACTGTTTTTT. The chain employs TRBV18 and TRBJ1-4; D uncertain. This CDR3 spans 15 amino acids. The germline V gene has CDR1 KGHSH and CDR2 LQKENI. V was cut by 0 bases and J by 7 bases, with 12 bases left in between.

The rearrangement uses TRBV24-1 and TRBJ2-2; 14 nucleotides agree with TRBD2. The CDR3 loop spans 17 amino acids. J gave up 1 base and V 8 bases, and 5 bases lay outside the gene matches. From germline, CDR1 is KGHDR and CDR2 SFDVKD. The CDR3 DNA reads TGTGCCACCACCGGGACTAGCGGGGGCAGGAACACCGGGGAGCTGTTTTTT. Protein: CATTGTSGGRNTGELFF.

The chain recombines TRBV19 with TRBJ1-3, with D tentatively TRBD1 (5 bases). The length of the CDR3 is 15 residues. The V gene lost 4 bases and the J gene lost 2 bases, with 12 bases spanning the gap. The V gene's germline CDR1 is LNHDA and CDR2 SQIVND (reference sequence). The chain's CDR3 is CASSTSAGAGNTIYF. As DNA, the CDR3 is TGTGCCAGTAGTACGTCGGCGGGGGCTGGAAACACCATATATTTT.

CDR3 sequence (DNA): TGTGCCAGCAGCCAAGAGGTTCAGCGTTTAGCCAAAAACATTCAGTACTTC. Its translation is CASSQEVQRLAKNIQYF. This chain joins TRBV4-2 and TRBJ2-4; D not certain. Germline-derived CDR1 and CDR2 are LGHNA and YNFKEQ. The V gene lost 0 bases and the J gene lost 0 bases, with 12 bases spanning the gap. This CDR3 has 17 residues.

The chain has TRBV30 and TRBJ1-1; maybe TRBD1 (5 bases). With 5 bases removed from V and 4 bases from J, the gap between germline ends came to 11 bases. The germline V gene encodes CDR1 GTSNPN and CDR2 SVGIG (reference sequence). The CDR3 consists of 12 residues. The CDR3 loop is CAWAGQGTEAFF. The CDR3 coding sequence is TGTGCCTGGGCAGGGCAAGGCACTGAAGCTTTCTTT.

CDR3 loop: CASSLLGSSGRAGEQYV. In nucleotides, the CDR3 is TGTGCCAGCAGTTTATTAGGCTCTAGCGGGAGGGCGGGCGAGCAGTACGTC. V and J are TRBV27 and TRBJ2-7, with 12 bases that match TRBD2. The V gene end was trimmed by 1 base and the J gene end by 6 bases; junction bases not matched to a gene: 10. The CDR3 is 17 amino acids. Germline values: CDR1 MNHEY, CDR2 SMNVEV (reference sequence).

The chain employs TRBV12-5 and TRBJ2-1, with 7 bases lining up with TRBD1. Per the germline V gene, CDR1 is LGHNT and CDR2 is FRNRAP. V gave up 4 bases and J gave up 0 bases; unmatched junction bases: 18. The CDR3 runs to 20 residues. The CDR3 loop reads CASGSPGRPGGGNSYNEQFF. The CDR3 DNA reads as TGTGCTAGTGGTTCCCCCGGTAGGCCAGGGGGTGGGAACTCCTACAATGAGCAGTTCTTC.

V usage is TRBV5-1 and J usage is TRBJ2-1, with 8 bases lining up with TRBD1. Trimming at V came to 0 bases and at J to 3 bases, leaving 2 bases not matched to a gene. CDR1 is SGHRS and CDR2 is YFSETQ in the germline V gene. The CDR3 is made up of 15 amino acids. CDR3 amino acids: CASSLAGGFYNEQFF. The CDR3 DNA reads TGCGCCAGCAGCTTGGCAGGGGGCTTCTACAATGAGCAGTTCTTC.

The V gene is TRBV6-5, the J gene TRBJ1-2, with D possibly TRBD1 on 6 matching bases. CDR3 length: 14 amino acids. Germline lookup yields CDR1 MNHEY and CDR2 SVGAGI. Trimming cost V 0 bases and J 8 bases, with 13 bases left between them. The CDR3 reads CASSYSRTAAGYTF. CDR3 DNA: TGTGCCAGCAGTTACTCGAGGACAGCGGCGGGCTACACCTTC.

V is TRBV9 and J is TRBJ1-2; D gene unclear. CDR1 SGDLS and CDR2 YYNGEE come from the germline V gene. The CDR3 spans 13 residues. The V gene lost 0 bases and the J gene lost 3 bases, with 6 bases spanning the gap. CDR3 DNA: TGTGCCAGCAGCGTAGGGAGGTACTATGGCTACACCTTC. It specifies CASSVGRYYGYTF.

The chain combines TRBV28 with TRBJ2-7; D may be TRBD1 (5 bases). Germline V gene data show CDR1 as MDHEN and CDR2 as SYDVKM. This CDR3 region has 14 residues. The V and J ends lost 6 bases and 3 bases respectively, with 15 bases between them. The CDR3 DNA follows: TGTGCCAGCAGATCAGGGATTAATTACTACGAGCAGTACTTC. Translation: CASRSGINYYEQYF.

The chain recombines TRBV7-9 with TRBJ1-1; D is uncertain. Germline assignment: CDR1 SEHNR and CDR2 FQNEAQ (reference sequence). The V gene lost 8 bases and the J gene lost 0 bases, with 13 bases spanning the gap. The CDR3 totals 14 residues. The CDR3 coding sequence is TGTGCCAGCGCCTTACAGAGCATGAACACTGAAGCTTTCTTT. Translated: CASALQSMNTEAFF.